This TCR beta chain is from a study of regulatory T cells in long-lasting Graves disease. Study-level background: Recently diagnosed Graves' patients had received antithyroid drugs for under 3 months.

Sequencing libraries for TCR beta were prepared with iRepertoire HTBI primers and Arm-PCR of CDR3 regions. TCRdb fed the multiplex PCR reads into MiXCR, producing one record per CDR3 protein. The data show about 310,000 distinct CDR3 sequences, over 15% seen once. As to time point: newly diagnosed GD, antithyroid drugs for less than 3 months. Generation of the TCR library employed RNA extracted from PBMCs. This clonotype was observed many times. The starting material was peripheral blood mononuclear cells (PBMCs), obtained at new diagnosis, from a patient treated with antithyroid drugs. The TCR comes from a female donor with Graves disease.

The CDR3 loop reads CASSSAGTGYGYTF. The CDR3 nucleotides read TGTGCCAGCAGTTCCGCCGGGACAGGGTATGGCTACACCTTC. The chain has TRBV28 and TRBJ1-2, with TRBD1 identical over 9 bases. CDR1 MDHEN and CDR2 SYDVKM come from the germline V gene. The trim removed 4 bases at V and 5 bases at J, leaving 5 bases unmatched. The length of the CDR3 is 14 residues.